The entry below gives a single T cell receptor beta chain sequence along with its context. Its cognate antigen is unknown. This entry is derived from a study of shared clonotypes between healthy human individuals. The study, taken as a whole, reports: Expectations were that clonotype sharing among donors would be affected by sequencing depth. Naive subsets generally exceeded memory subsets in estimated richness.

This CDR3 is built from 14 residues. Looked up from germline, CDR1 is PRHDT and CDR2 is FYEKMQ (reference sequence). The germline V and J ends were trimmed by 2 bases and 2 bases, with 6 bases remaining between them. TCRdb's table, derived via immunoSEQ multiplex PCR, lists solely in-frame clones and lacks some. The repertoire has approximately 1,500,000 clones, around 98% of them found once; the top ten carry about 0.45%. Healthy HIV-negative adults with no recent acute infections or vaccinations were recruited as donors. Researchers partitioned CD4+ cells into CD45RA+ naive and CD45RA-negative memory subsets.

The chain links TRBV13 to TRBJ2-2; D remains unclear. Material for sequencing was naive CD4+ T cells sorted from blood. The subset: CD45RA+ positively selected. The sequence derives from a young man in good health. This CDR3 reads CASSLRGNTGELFF. The CDR3 bases are TGTGCCAGCAGCTTACGAGGTAACACCGGGGAGCTGTTTTTT. Supplemented by reference TRBV13 and TRBJ2-2, the full variable domain reads AAGVIQSPRHLIKEKRETATLKCYPIPRHDTVYWYQQGPGQDPQFLISFYEKMQSDKGSIPDRFSAQQFSDYHSELNMSSLELGDSALYFCASSLRGNTGELFFGEGSRLTVL.